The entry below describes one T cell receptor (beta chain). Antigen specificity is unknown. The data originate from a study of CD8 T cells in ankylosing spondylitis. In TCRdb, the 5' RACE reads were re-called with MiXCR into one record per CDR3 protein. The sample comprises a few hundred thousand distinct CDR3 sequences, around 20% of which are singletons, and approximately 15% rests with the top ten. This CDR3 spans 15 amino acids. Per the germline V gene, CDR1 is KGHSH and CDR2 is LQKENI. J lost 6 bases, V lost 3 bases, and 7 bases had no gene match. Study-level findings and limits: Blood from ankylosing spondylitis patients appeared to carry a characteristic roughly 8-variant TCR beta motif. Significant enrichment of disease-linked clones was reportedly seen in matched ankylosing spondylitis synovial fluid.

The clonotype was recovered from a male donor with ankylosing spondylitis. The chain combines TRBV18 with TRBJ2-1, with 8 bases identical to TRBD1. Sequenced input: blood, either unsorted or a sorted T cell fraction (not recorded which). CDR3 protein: CASSPLGQGGNEQFF. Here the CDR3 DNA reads TGTGCCAGCTCACCTCTCGGACAGGGAGGCAATGAGCAGTTCTTC.